This TCR beta chain was observed in a study of identical twins. Study outcomes and limitations: Researchers reported weaker excess twin sharing in beta out-of-frame sequences.

The ends were cut back, 0 bases at V and 3 bases at J, with 9 bases in the middle. The CDR3 contains 14 residues. CDR1 is SGHRS, CDR2 YFSETQ, per germline. TCRdb processed the 5' RACE reads anew with MiXCR; each CDR3 protein has one entry. Of 350,000 or so distinct CDR3 sequences listed, approximately 13% are singletons. This clonotype was observed at least ten times. Its specificity is not known. These data also formed part of another study, on yellow fever vaccine responses in identical twins.

The sequence derives from a woman between 18 and 30 years old in good health. Material: CD8+ T cells sorted from blood. The rearrangement joins TRBV5-1 to TRBJ1-1; a weak D match, TRBD1 (5 bases). The DNA for the CDR3 is TGCGCCAGCAGCTTGGCCGGGGGAGACACTGAAGCTTTCTTT. Protein sequence: CASSLAGGDTEAFF.